Listed below are T cell receptor beta chains from one sample, sequenced in a study of blood T cell repertoires in COVID-19. The method was immunoSEQ multiplex PCR; TCRdb's version includes in-frame clones alone and lacks a portion of them. The repertoire consists of about 64,000 clones, with roughly 90% occurring once and the leading ten covering approximately 1.6%. Sequencing used peripheral blood. The receptors here all came from a human donor in a cohort sampled during active COVID-19. Each CDR3 is given with its conserved first and last residue.

J | V | CDR3
TRBJ2-1 | TRBV9 | CASSGKMPDSSYNEQFF
TRBJ2-5 | TRBV7-9 | CASSLADRAQETQYF
TRBJ2-2 | TRBV3-1/TRBV3-2 | CASSRQGGNTGELFF
TRBJ2-7 | TRBV9 | CASSVSPRARSSYEQYF
TRBJ2-7 | TRBV4-3 | CASSQEGQGAGEQYF
TRBJ2-3 | TRBV25-1 | CASSDAGQITDTQYF
TRBJ1-2 | TRBV4-1 | CASQGAGYGYTF
TRBJ2-1 | TRBV3-1/TRBV3-2 | CASSQGLGGGSEQFF
TRBJ2-1 | TRBV5-1 | CASSNLAGGQYNEQFF
TRBJ2-7 | TRBV27 | CASSPGSDEQYF
TRBJ2-5 | TRBV6-5 | CASRYAAASGSGTQYF
TRBJ1-5 | TRBV3-1/TRBV3-2 | CASSQEVWGGKQPQHF
TRBJ2-4 | TRBV15 | CATSRGLQLAGENIQYF
TRBJ1-2 | TRBV19 | CASSPGLGEGYTF
TRBJ2-2 | TRBV21-1 | CASSIPAVANTGELFF
TRBJ2-7 | TRBV3-1/TRBV3-2 | CASGRGFSYEQYF
TRBJ2-7 | TRBV19 | CASSAPVRSDEQYF
TRBJ2-7 | TRBV12-3/TRBV12-4 | CASSLRSGEQYF
TRBJ2-1 | TRBV4-3 | CASSLPLRENRQYNEQFF
TRBJ2-6 | TRBV7-2 | CASSLASGANVLTF
TRBJ1-2 | TRBV6-5 | CASHRQGSGYTF
TRBJ2-5 | TRBV5-6 | CASSRLTAEETQYF
TRBJ2-2 | TRBV3-1/TRBV3-2 | CASSQDRPGTGELFF
TRBJ2-7 | TRBV5-1 | CASSLVGGSGEQYF
TRBJ1-2 | TRBV6-5 | CASRLSTTNYGYTF
TRBJ1-4 | TRBV28 | CASSRRGGGVSTNEKLFF
TRBJ1-5 | TRBV7-8 | CASSLGGTGNQPQHF
TRBJ2-7 | TRBV7-2 | CASSFSRGGPYEQYF
TRBJ2-2 | TRBV28 | CASRPGLAGAGELFF
TRBJ2-1 | TRBV11-3 | CASSLNSGSGDEQFF
TRBJ1-5 | TRBV5-4 | CASSLGQGNDQPQHF
TRBJ2-3 | TRBV6-5 | CASTHPGKGTDTQYF
TRBJ2-6 | TRBV5-4 | CASSEGGAGANVLTF
TRBJ1-2 | TRBV18 | CASSPWDRSYGYTF
TRBJ1-3 | TRBV28 | CASSLPSSGNTIYF
TRBJ1-1 | TRBV20-1 | CSASSLTAHTEAFF
TRBJ2-6 | TRBV7-6 | CASSLALTGGYGANVLTF
TRBJ2-1 | TRBV6-2/TRBV6-3 | CASSYLAGETHYNEQFF
TRBJ2-3 | TRBV3-1/TRBV3-2 | CASSPLAGGPTDTQYF
TRBJ2-1 | TRBV5-5 | CASSPGTSGRSSYNEQFF
TRBJ2-3 | TRBV7-2 | CASSLGGRGTDTQYF
TRBJ2-7 | TRBV11-2 | CASSPREGTYEQYF